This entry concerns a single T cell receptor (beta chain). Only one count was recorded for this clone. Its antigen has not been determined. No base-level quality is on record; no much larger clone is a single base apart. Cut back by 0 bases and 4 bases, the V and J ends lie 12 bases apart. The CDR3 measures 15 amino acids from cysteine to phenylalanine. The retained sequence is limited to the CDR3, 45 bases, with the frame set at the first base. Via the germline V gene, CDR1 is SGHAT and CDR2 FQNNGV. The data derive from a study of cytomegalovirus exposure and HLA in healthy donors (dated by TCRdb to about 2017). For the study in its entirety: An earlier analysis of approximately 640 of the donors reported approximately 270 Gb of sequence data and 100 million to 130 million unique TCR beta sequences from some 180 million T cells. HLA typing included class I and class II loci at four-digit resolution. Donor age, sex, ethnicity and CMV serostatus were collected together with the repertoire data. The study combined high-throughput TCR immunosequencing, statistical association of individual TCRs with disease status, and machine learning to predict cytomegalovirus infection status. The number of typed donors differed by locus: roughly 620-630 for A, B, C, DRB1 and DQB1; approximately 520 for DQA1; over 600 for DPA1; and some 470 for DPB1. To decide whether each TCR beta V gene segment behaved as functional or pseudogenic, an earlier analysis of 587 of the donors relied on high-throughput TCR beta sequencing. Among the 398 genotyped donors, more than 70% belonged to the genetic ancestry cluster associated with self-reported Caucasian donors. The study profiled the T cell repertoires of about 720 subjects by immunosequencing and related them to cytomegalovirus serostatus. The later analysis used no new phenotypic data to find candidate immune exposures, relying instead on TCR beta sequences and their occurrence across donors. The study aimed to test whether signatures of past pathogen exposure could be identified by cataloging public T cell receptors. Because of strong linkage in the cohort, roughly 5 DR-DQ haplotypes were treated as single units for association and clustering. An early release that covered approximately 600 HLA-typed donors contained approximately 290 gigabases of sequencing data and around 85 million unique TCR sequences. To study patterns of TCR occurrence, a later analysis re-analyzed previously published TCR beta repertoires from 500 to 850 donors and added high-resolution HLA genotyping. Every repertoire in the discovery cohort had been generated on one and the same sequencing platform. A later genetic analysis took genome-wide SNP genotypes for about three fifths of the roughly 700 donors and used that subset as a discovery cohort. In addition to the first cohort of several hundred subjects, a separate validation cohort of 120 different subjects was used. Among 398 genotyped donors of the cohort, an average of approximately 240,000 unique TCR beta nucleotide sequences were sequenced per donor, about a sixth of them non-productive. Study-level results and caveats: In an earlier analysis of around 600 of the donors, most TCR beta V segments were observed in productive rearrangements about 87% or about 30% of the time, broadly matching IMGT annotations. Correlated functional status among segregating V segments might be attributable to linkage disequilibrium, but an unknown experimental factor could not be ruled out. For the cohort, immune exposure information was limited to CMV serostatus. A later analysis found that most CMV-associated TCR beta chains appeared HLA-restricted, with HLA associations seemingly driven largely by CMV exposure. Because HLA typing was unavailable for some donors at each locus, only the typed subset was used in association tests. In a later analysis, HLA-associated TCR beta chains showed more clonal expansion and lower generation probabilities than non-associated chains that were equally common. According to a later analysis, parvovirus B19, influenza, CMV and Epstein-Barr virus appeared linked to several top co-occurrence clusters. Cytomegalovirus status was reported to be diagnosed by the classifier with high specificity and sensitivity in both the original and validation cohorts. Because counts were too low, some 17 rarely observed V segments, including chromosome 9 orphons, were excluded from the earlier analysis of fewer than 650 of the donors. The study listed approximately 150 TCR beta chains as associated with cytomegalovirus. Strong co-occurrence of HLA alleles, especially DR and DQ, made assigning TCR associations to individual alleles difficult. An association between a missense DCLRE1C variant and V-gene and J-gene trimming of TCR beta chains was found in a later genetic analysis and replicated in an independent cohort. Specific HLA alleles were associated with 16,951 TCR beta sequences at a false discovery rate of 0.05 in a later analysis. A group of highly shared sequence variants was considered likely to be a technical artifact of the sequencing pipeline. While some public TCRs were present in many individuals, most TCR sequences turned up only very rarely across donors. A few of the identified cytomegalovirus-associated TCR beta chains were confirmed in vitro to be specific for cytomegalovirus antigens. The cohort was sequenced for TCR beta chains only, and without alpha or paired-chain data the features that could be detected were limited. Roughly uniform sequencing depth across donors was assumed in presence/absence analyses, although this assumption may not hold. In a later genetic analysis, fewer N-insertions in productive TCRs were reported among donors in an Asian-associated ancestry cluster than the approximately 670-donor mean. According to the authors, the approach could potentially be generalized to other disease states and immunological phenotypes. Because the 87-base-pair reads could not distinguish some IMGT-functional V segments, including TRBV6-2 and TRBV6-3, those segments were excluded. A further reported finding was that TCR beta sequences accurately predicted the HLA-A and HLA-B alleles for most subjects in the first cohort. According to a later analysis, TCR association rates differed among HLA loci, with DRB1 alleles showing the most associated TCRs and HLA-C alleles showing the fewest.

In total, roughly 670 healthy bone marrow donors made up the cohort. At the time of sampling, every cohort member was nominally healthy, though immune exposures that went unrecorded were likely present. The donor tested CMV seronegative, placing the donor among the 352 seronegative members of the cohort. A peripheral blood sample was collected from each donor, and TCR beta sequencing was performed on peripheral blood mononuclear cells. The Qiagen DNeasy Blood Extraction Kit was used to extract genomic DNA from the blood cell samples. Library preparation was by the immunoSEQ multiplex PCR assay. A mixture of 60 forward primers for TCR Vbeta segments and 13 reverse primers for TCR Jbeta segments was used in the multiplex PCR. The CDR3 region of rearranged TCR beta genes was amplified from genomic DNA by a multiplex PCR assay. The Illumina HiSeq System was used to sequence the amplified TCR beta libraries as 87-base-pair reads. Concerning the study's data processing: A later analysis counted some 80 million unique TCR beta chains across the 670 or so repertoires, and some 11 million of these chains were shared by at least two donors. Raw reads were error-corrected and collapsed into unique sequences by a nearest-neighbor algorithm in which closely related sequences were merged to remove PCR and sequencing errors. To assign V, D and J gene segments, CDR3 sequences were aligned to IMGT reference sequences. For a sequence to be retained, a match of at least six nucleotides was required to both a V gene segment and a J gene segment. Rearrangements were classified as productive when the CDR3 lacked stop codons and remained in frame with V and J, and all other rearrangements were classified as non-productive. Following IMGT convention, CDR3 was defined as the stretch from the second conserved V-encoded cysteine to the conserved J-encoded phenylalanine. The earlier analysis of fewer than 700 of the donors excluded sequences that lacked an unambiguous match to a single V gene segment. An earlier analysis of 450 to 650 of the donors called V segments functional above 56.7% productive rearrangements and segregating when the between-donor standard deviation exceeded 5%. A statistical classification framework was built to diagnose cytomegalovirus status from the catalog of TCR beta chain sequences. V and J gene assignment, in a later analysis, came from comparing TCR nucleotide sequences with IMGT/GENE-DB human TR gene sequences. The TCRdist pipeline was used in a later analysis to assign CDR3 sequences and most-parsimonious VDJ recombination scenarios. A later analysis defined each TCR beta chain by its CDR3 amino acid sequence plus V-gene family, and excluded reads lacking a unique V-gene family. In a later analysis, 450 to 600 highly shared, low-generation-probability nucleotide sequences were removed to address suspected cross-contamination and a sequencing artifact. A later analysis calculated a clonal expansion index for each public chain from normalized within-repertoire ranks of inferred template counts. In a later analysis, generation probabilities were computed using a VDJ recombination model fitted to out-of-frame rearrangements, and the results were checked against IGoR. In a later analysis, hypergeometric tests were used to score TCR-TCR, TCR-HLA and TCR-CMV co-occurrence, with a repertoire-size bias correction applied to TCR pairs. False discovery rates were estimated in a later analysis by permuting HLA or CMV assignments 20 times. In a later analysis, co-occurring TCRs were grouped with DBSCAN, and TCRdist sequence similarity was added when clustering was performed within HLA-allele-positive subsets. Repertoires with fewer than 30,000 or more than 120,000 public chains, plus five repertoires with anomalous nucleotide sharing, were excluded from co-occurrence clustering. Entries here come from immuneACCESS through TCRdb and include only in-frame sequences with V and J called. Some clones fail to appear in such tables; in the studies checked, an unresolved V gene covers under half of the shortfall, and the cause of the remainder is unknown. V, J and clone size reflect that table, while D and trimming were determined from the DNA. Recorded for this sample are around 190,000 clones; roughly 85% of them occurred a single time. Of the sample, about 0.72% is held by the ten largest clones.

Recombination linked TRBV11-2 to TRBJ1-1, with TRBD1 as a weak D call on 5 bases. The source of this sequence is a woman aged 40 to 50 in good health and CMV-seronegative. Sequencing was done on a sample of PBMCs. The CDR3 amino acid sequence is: CASSLDRGSGTEAFF. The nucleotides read TGTGCCAGCAGCTTAGATCGGGGGTCGGGCACTGAAGCTTTCTTT.